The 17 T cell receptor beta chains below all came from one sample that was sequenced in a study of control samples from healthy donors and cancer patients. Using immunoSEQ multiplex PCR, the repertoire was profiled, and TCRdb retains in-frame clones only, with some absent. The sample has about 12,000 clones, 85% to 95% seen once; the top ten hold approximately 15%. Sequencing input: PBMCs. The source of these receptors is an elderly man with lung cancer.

The CDR3 nucleotides read TGTGCCACCAGTTGGGCAGGGGAGGGCCAAGAGACCCAGTACTTC. The encoded protein is CATSWAGEGQETQYF. The chain is built from TRBV24-1 and TRBJ2-5; D might be TRBD2 (7 bases). This CDR3 has 15 residues. V shed 6 bases and J shed 1 base, with 14 bases lying between them. Germline lookup yields CDR1 KGHDR and CDR2 SFDVKD.

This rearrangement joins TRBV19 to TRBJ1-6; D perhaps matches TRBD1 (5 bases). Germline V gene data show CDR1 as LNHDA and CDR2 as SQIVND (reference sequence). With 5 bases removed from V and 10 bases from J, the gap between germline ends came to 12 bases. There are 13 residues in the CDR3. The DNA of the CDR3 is TGTGCCAGTAGTCGGCAGGGTAACTCACCCCTCCACTTT. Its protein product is CASSRQGNSPLHF.

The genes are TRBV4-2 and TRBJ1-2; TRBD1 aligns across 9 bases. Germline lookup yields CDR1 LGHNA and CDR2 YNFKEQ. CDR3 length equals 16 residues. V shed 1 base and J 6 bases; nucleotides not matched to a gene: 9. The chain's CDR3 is CASSQGREQGADGYTF. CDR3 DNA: TGTGCCAGCAGCCAAGGGCGGGAACAGGGGGCAGATGGCTACACCTTC.

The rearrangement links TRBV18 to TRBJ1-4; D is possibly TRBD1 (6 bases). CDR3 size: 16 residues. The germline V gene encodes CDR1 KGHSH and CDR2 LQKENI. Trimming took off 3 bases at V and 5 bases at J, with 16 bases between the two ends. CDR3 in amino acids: CASSPRKDSQNEKLFF. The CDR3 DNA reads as TGTGCCAGCTCACCCAGAAAGGACAGTCAAAATGAAAAACTGTTTTTT.

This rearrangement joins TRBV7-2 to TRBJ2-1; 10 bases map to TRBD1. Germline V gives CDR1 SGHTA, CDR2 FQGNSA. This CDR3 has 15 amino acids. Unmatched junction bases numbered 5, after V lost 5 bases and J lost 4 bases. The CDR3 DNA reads TGTGCCAGCAGCCCTGGACAGGGGGGGTACAATGAGCAGTTCTTC. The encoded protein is CASSPGQGGYNEQFF. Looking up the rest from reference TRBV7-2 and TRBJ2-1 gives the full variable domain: GAGVSQSPSNKVTEKGKDVELRCDPISGHTALYWYRQSLGQGLEFLIYFQGNSAPDKSGLPSDRFSAERTGGSVSTLTIQRTQQEDSAVYLCASSPGQGGYNEQFFGPGTRLTVL.

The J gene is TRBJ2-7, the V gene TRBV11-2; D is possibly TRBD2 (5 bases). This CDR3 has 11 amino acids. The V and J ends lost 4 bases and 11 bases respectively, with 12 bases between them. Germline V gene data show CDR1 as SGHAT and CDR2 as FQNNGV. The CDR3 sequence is CASSSSGTEYF. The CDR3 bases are TGTGCCAGCAGCTCCAGCGGAACGGAGTACTTC.

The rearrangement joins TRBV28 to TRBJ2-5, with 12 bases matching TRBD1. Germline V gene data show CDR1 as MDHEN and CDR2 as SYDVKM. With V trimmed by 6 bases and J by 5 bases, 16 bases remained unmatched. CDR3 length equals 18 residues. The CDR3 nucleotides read TGTGCCAGCAGCTCCGCGGTACCGGGACAGGGGGCTTGGGAGACCCAGTACTTC. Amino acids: CASSSAVPGQGAWETQYF.

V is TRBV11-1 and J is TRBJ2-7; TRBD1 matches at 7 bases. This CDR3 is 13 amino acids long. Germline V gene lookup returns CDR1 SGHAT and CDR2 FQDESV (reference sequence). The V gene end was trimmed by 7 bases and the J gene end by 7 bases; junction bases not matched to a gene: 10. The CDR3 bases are TGTGCCAGCAACTCCAGACAGGGCGGGGAGCAGTACTTC. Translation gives CASNSRQGGEQYF.

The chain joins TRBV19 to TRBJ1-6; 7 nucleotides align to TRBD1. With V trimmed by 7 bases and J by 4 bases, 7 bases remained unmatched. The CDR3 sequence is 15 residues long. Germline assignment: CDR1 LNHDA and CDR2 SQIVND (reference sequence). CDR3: CASTLTGVYNSPLHF. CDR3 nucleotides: TGTGCCAGTACTCTAACAGGGGTGTATAATTCACCCCTCCACTTT.

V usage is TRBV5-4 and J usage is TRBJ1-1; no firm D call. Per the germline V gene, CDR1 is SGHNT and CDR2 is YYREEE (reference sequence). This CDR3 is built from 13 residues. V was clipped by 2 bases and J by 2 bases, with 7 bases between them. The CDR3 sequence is CASSFNINTEAFF. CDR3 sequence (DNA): TGTGCCAGCAGCTTTAATATAAACACTGAAGCTTTCTTT.

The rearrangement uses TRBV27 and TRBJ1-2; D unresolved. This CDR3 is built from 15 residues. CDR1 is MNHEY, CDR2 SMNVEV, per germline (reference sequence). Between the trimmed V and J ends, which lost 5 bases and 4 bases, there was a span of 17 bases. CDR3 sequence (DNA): TGTGCCAGCAGTCCTTACGGGAGGCAAGTCTATGGCTACACCTTC. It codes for CASSPYGRQVYGYTF.

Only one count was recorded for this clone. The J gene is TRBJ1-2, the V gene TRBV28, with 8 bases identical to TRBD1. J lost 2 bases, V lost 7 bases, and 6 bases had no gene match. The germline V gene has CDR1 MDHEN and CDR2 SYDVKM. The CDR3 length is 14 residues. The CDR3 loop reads CASNSGGENYGYTF. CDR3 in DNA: TGTGCCAGCAACTCAGGGGGCGAAAACTATGGCTACACCTTC.

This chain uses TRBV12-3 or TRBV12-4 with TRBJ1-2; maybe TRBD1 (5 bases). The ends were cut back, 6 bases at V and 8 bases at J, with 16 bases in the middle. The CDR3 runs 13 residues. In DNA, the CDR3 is TGTGCCAGCAGAAACACAGGCCGCGGGGGCTACACCTTC. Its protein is CASRNTGRGGYTF.

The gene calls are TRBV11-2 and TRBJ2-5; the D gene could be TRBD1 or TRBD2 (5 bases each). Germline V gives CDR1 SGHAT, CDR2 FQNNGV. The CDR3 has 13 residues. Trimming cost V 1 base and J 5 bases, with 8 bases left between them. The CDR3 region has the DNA TGTGCCAGCAGCTTAGGTGGGACGGAGACCCAGTACTTC. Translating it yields CASSLGGTETQYF.

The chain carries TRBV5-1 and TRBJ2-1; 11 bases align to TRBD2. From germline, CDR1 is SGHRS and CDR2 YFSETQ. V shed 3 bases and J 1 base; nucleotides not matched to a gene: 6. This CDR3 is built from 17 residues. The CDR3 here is CASSWLAGGQSYNEQFF. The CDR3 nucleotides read TGCGCCAGCAGCTGGCTAGCGGGGGGTCAATCCTACAATGAGCAGTTCTTC.

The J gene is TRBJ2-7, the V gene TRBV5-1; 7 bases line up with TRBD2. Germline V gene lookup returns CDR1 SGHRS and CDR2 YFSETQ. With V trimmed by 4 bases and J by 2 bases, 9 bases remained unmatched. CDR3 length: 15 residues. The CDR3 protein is CASSPGGGDTYEQYF. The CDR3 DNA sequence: TGCGCCAGCAGCCCTGGGGGGGGTGATACCTACGAGCAGTACTTC.

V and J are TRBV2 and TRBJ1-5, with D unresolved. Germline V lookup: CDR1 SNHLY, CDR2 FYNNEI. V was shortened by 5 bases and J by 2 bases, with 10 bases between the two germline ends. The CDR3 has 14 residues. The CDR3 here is CASSRESGNQPQHF. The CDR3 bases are TGTGCCAGCAGTCGGGAATCCGGCAATCAGCCCCAGCATTTT.